Listed below are T cell receptor beta chains from one sample, sequenced in a study of PD-L1 blockade in urothelial cancer. Profiled with immunoSEQ multiplex PCR; TCRdb holds only in-frame clones, not every one. The sample has 80,000 to 100,000 clones, roughly 82% seen once. This sample comprised PBMCs, obtained around atezolizumab (anti-PD-L1) treatment. These receptors were obtained from a man aged 65 to 79 with urothelial cancer. Each CDR3 is given with its conserved first and last residue. The D gene is left open where the match is weak. Some rows mark clone size as missing; the rest say once, few, many or name a class of expanded clone.

d_call clone_size j_call v_call cdr3_aa cdr3_nt
NA NA TRBJ2-6 TRBV27 CASSSTDTDNVLTF TGTGCCAGCAGTTCAACGGACACGGACAACGTCCTGACTTTC
NA NA TRBJ2-5 TRBV7-8 CASSLGGRPIRWETQYF TGTGCCAGCAGCTTAGGGGGCAGGCCCATTCGATGGGAGACCCAGTACTTC
NA NA TRBJ1-1 TRBV7-6 CASSRRLGGNTEAFF TGTGCCAGCAGCCGGCGTTTGGGGGGTAACACTGAAGCTTTCTTT
NA NA TRBJ2-7 TRBV21-1 CASSKVAGDDEQYF TGTGCCAGCAGCAAAGTCGCAGGGGACGACGAGCAGTACTTC
NA NA TRBJ1-6 TRBV12-1 CASSFAAGATYNSPLHF NA
NA NA TRBJ1-1 TRBV2 CASSESVGGNTEAFF TGTGCCAGCAGTGAATCGGTGGGGGGGAACACTGAAGCTTTCTTT
NA NA TRBJ1-6 TRBV19 CASSDTYNSPLHF TGTGCCAGTAGTGACACATATAATTCACCCCTCCACTTT
NA once TRBJ1-5 TRBV4-2 CASSQGTEYSNQPQHF TGTGCCAGCAGCCAAGGAACAGAATATAGCAATCAGCCCCAGCATTTT
NA once TRBJ1-6 TRBV5-6 CASSLLGAGRNSPLHF TGTGCCAGCAGCTTGTTGGGGGCAGGCCGTAATTCACCCCTCCACTTT
TRBD2 NA TRBJ2-1 TRBV5-4 CASSSPGGLAPNEQFF TGTGCCAGCAGCTCCCCAGGGGGACTAGCGCCTAATGAGCAGTTCTTC